This T cell receptor (beta chain) is drawn from a study of blood T cell repertoires in COVID-19. Looking at the study overall: There were acute and convalescent COVID-19 samples, and they came from the United States, Italy and Spain. T cells, B-cell-depleted T cells, or PBMCs supplied cDNA or gDNA.

Per the original data handling: Amplified reference gene primers provided the basis for estimating nucleated cell counts. Sequencing was performed with immunoSEQ multiplex PCR; in TCRdb, only in-frame clones are kept and a portion is missing. The V and J calls and clone size come from that table; D and trimming were worked out from the DNA. The sample shows 180,000 or so clones, under 80% of them seen only once. Trimming stripped 5 bases from V and 4 bases from J, with 8 bases between. This CDR3 region has 12 residues. CDR1 MNHEY and CDR2 SMNVEV come from the germline V gene (reference sequence). Material: peripheral blood. The chain has TRBV27 and TRBJ1-2; D ambiguous. This TCR was recovered from a man in his fifties or sixties who had recovered from COVID-19. This CDR3 is CASSGGSYGYTF. Written as DNA, the CDR3 is TGTGCCAGCAGTGGAGGGAGCTATGGCTACACCTTC.